These 7 T cell receptor beta chains were all obtained from the same sample, sequenced in a study of blood T cell repertoires in COVID-19. Here immunoSEQ multiplex PCR was the method, and the copy in TCRdb shows in-frame clones only, minus some. Among 150,000 to 200,000 clones listed, over 75% were seen once. Sequenced material: PBMCs or T cells enriched from blood (not recorded which). The receptors derive from a human donor with acute COVID-19. The donor label of this sample is uncertain.

The chain is built from TRBV6-5 and TRBJ1-2; 7 nucleotides match TRBD1. CDR1 is MNHEY and CDR2 is SVGAGI in the germline V gene. This CDR3 spans 14 amino acids. The V and J ends lost 7 bases and 3 bases, in that order; junction bases with no gene match: 8. CDR3 protein: CASTGDSLDYGYTF. The CDR3 bases are TGTGCCAGCACCGGGGACAGTTTAGACTATGGCTACACCTTC.

The chain recombines TRBV7-9 with TRBJ2-7; D is undetermined. This CDR3 region has 14 residues. Germline lookup yields CDR1 SEHNR and CDR2 FQNEAQ (reference sequence). With 4 bases removed from V and 1 base from J, the gap between germline ends came to 11 bases. As DNA, the CDR3 is TGTGCCAGCAGCTCCGCTCGGGTTTCCTACGAGCAGTACTTC. It encodes CASSSARVSYEQYF.

The chain joins TRBV24-1 to TRBJ1-3, with TRBD1 identical over 8 bases. V lost 8 bases, J lost 4 bases, and 9 bases stayed unmatched. The CDR3 length is 15 residues. From germline, CDR1 is KGHDR and CDR2 SFDVKD. For the CDR3, the DNA is TGTGCCACCAACCGCCGTCGGGACAGGGGAAACACCATATATTTT. Protein sequence: CATNRRRDRGNTIYF.

This chain connects TRBV24-1 to TRBJ1-2, with D unresolved. V was cut by 2 bases and J by 3 bases, with 15 bases left in between. The germline CDR1 and CDR2 sequences are KGHDR and SFDVKD. CDR3 length equals 16 residues. The CDR3 nucleotides read TGTGCCACCAGTGATTCTCGGGATTCGAGGGACTATGGCTACACCTTC. Amino acids: CATSDSRDSRDYGYTF.

V and J are TRBV18 and TRBJ2-7, with TRBD1 identical over 9 bases. CDR3 length: 17 amino acids. With 1 base clipped from V and 6 bases from J, the junction kept 13 bases outside the gene matches. Germline V gene data show CDR1 as KGHSH and CDR2 as LQKENI. CDR3 loop: CASSPLSDTGGVGEQYF. Here the CDR3 DNA reads TGTGCCAGCTCACCACTGTCTGATACAGGGGGCGTGGGCGAGCAGTACTTC.

The chain combines TRBV18 with TRBJ1-5; 7 positions agree with TRBD1. Losses at the gene ends were 6 bases for V and 2 bases for J; bases not matched to a gene: 7. The CDR3 consists of 15 residues. Germline V lookup: CDR1 KGHSH, CDR2 LQKENI. This CDR3 is CASSYAGGRNQPQHF. The CDR3 DNA is TGTGCCAGCTCGTATGCAGGGGGTCGCAATCAGCCCCAGCATTTT.

CDR3 coding DNA: TGCAGTGCTAGTCGACAGCTGATGAACACTGAAGCTTTCTTT. Its translation is CSASRQLMNTEAFF. V and J are TRBV20-1 and TRBJ1-1, with TRBD1 as a possible D gene (5 bases). V lost 3 bases to trimming and J lost 0 bases, with 11 bases between them. Germline-derived CDR1 and CDR2 are DFQATT and SNEGSKA (reference sequence). This CDR3 spans 14 amino acids.